This T cell receptor beta chain was profiled in a study of blood T cell repertoires in COVID-19. Study overall: PBMCs, B-cell-depleted T cells, or T cells provided the cDNA or gDNA that made up the material.

Clinical history as reported by participants underpinned cohort assignment. V gave up 8 bases and J gave up 4 bases, with 16 bases separating them. Per the germline V gene, CDR1 is KGHSH and CDR2 is LQKENI. The CDR3 has 14 amino acids. The method was immunoSEQ multiplex PCR; TCRdb's version includes in-frame clones alone and lacks a portion of them. The repertoire holds fewer than 250,000 clones, with 80% to 90% as singletons. The V gene is TRBV18, the J gene TRBJ2-3; weak D call: TRBD1 (7 bases). The sequenced sample consisted of PBMCs or T cells enriched from blood (not recorded which). The TCR was taken from a woman aged 25 to 39 with acute COVID-19. CDR3 sequence: CASRQGGLADTQYF. DNA of the CDR3: TGTGCCAGCCGCCAGGGGGGACTGGCAGATACGCAGTATTTT.